A selection of T cell receptor beta chains follows, all from one sample in a study of cytomegalovirus exposure and HLA in healthy donors. The repertoire was sequenced with immunoSEQ multiplex PCR; TCRdb's copy has only in-frame clones and lacks some. The repertoire shows 45,000 to 55,000 clones; the top ten hold approximately 9.9%. Sequencing input: PBMCs. All receptors derive from a woman aged 50 to 65 in good health and CMV-seropositive. CDR3s include the opening cysteine and the closing phenylalanine or tryptophan.

cdr3_length,v_call,j_call,cdr3_aa
12,TRBV9,TRBJ2-3,CASSVVLDTQYF
17,TRBV30,TRBJ2-1,CAWRRTSGGNVDNEQFF
14,TRBV7-9,TRBJ2-1,CASSLAGGNNEQFF
17,TRBV7-2,TRBJ2-5,CASSLDRRGPFPETQYF
15,TRBV9,TRBJ2-5,CASSPVTSGPLEQYF
15,TRBV19,TRBJ2-7,CASSIGLAGQYEQYF
13,TRBV19,TRBJ1-1,CASSYDRVTEAFF
14,TRBV9,TRBJ1-2,CASSVQAGGDGYTF
16,TRBV10-2,TRBJ1-5,CASSHRAGYSNQPQHF
14,TRBV6-1,TRBJ2-7,CASSEGRPPYEQYF
14,TRBV28,TRBJ2-7,CASSEDRVTYEQYF
14,TRBV27,NA,CASSSGTGIYEQYF
14,TRBV7-2,TRBJ2-5,CASSFDRVQETQYF
16,TRBV6-5,TRBJ1-1,CASSWVNGLGNTEAFF
14,TRBV14,TRBJ2-7,CASSHSGTSGKQYF
16,TRBV4-2,TRBJ2-2,CASSRAVGRETGELFF
18,TRBV11-2,TRBJ2-1,CASSPPLTSGRRGNEQFF
16,TRBV27,TRBJ2-3,CASSLRLVVGTDTQYF
13,TRBV25-1,TRBJ2-5,CASSEAGVETQYF
19,TRBV19,TRBJ2-1,CASMRRGQVNTQDYNEQFF
14,TRBV2,TRBJ2-7,CASRSRGKGDEQYF
15,TRBV5-1,TRBJ2-1,CASSFRDRRIDEQFF
16,TRBV7-2,TRBJ1-5,CASSLGTTGYGQPQHF
15,TRBV11-2,TRBJ1-1,CASSWGTNKNTEAFF
16,TRBV4-2,TRBJ1-3,CASSPLGTGAVHTIYF
15,TRBV5-1,TRBJ2-5,CASRESTGNQETQYF
15,TRBV28,TRBJ2-1,CASSAKQGFYNEQFF
15,TRBV11-2,TRBJ2-1,CASSLGTGGYNEQFF
14,TRBV6-6,TRBJ1-4,CASSYGPEDEKLFF
16,TRBV27,TRBJ2-7,CASSLSTGSLPYEQYF
12,TRBV7-9,TRBJ1-1,CASSHRDRGAFF
15,TRBV5-1,TRBJ2-5,CASSFPGGGEGTQYF
13,TRBV19,TRBJ1-2,CASSIDERGGYTF
19,TRBV2,TRBJ2-5,CASSSGQGRFGFNQETQYF
15,TRBV6-1,TRBJ2-2,CASSAPSGRAGELFF
13,TRBV11-2,TRBJ2-7,CASSIQPRDEQYF
13,TRBV30,TRBJ2-7,CAWSVLGSYEQYF
13,TRBV7-2,TRBJ2-2,CASSLLADGELFF
15,TRBV6-5,TRBJ1-1,CASSYSRGGNTEAFF
13,TRBV11-2,TRBJ2-7,CASRGSGGYEQYF
15,TRBV7-2,TRBJ1-5,CASSKDRTPNQPQHF
14,TRBV6-5,TRBJ1-5,CASSFTGGGQPQHF
14,TRBV30,TRBJ2-5,CACSGLAGQETQYF
14,TRBV30,TRBJ2-7,CAWSLTSGRGEQYF
15,TRBV6-5,TRBJ2-2,CASSRTGPLTGELFF
14,TRBV11-2,TRBJ1-1,CASSLRRVNTEAFF
15,TRBV6-5,TRBJ1-4,CASSYSLNSGEKLFF
15,TRBV9,TRBJ2-1,CASSVAGIHYNEQFF
13,TRBV27,TRBJ1-1,CASSLTANTEAFF
14,TRBV6-5,TRBJ1-5,CASSRDRGKQPQHF
16,TRBV5-5,TRBJ2-5,CASSRSEAGWGETQYF
17,TRBV7-6,TRBJ2-2,CASSPTLGGSGTGELFF
11,TRBV20-1,TRBJ2-7,CSGQGFDEQYF
15,TRBV4-1,TRBJ1-2,CASSQPWGRGQGYTF
15,TRBV6-5,TRBJ1-1,CASTSQGAGNTEAFF
16,TRBV18,TRBJ2-5,CASSHHGPSGPGTQYF
15,TRBV6-1,TRBJ2-7,CASSVGLAGVYEQYF